This T cell receptor beta chain was recorded in a study of post-analysis software for immune sequencing data. On the study more broadly: As for disease course, relapsing-remitting, secondary progressive and progressive-relapsing multiple sclerosis were all included.

Unique molecular identifiers had been added to the TCR beta cDNA libraries. T cells numbering about 1 to 10 million gave rise to 500,000 or so cDNA molecules. Using its own MiXCR run on the PCR reads, TCRdb lists one record per CDR3 protein. The sample yields fewer than 600,000 distinct CDR3 sequences, roughly 45% seen once. Trimming left V 10 bases short and J 0 bases short, with 13 bases between. Germline V gene data show CDR1 as SEHNR and CDR2 as FQNEAQ (reference sequence). The CDR3 covers 13 residues. Points from the study as a whole: Higher frequency in patients than in controls was seen for five TRBV segments, with TRBV5-6, TRBV5-1 and TRBV20-1 among them. Versus controls, multiple sclerosis patients showed significantly lower diversity (normalized Chao1). The F measure placed samples prepared in the same batch into strongly shared clusters.

The table lists this clonotype with a few counts. Antigen unknown. The clonotype comes from a girl aged 5-17 years with multiple sclerosis. Sequencing input: blood. The V call is TRBV7-9, the J call TRBJ2-7, with D perhaps TRBD2 (7 bases). As DNA, the CDR3 is TGTGCCACCGGAGGGGGGGCCTCCTACGAGCAGTACTTC. Its protein is CATGGGASYEQYF.